A single sample is the source of the 31 T cell receptor beta chains below, sequenced in a study of CD8+ T cells in alopecia areata. Following RNA extraction, reverse transcription yielded cDNA that acted as the sequencing template. The data were produced by immunoSEQ multiplex PCR, yet TCRdb's version contains in-frame clones alone and is incomplete. Of about 140,000 clones listed, approximately 49% are singletons. Sequencing was performed on CD4+ T cells sorted from blood, taken at week 0. These receptors all come from a human donor with alopecia areata.

The rearrangement joins TRBV30 to TRBJ2-5; a possible D gene is TRBD2 (6 bases). The CDR3 has 13 residues. CDR1 and CDR2 (germline): GTSNPN, SVGIG (reference sequence). V shed 3 bases and J shed 5 bases, with 13 bases lying between them. The CDR3 coding sequence is TGTGCCTGGAGCGGGAGACTCTGGGAGACCCAGTACTTC. This gives the protein CAWSGRLWETQYF. Full variable domain (outside the CDR3, taken from reference TRBV30 and TRBJ2-5): SQTIHQWPATLVQPVGSPLSLECTVEGTSNPNLYWYRQAAGRGLQLLFYSVGIGQISSEVPQNLSASRPQDRQFILSSKKLLLSDSGFYLCAWSGRLWETQYFGPGTRLLVL.

This chain links TRBV5-4 with TRBJ1-2; D not certain. Trimming removed 0 bases at V and 3 bases at J, with 6 bases between. The length of the CDR3 is 13 residues. The V gene's germline CDR1 is SGHNT and CDR2 YYREEE (reference sequence). The CDR3 DNA reads as TGTGCCAGCAGCTTGGTTGGAGACTATGGCTACACCTTC. Translated, it gives CASSLVGDYGYTF.

The chain combines TRBV2 with TRBJ1-2, with D perhaps TRBD1 (5 bases). This CDR3 is built from 14 residues. Germline V CDR1 and CDR2: SNHLY, FYNNEI. The V end was cut by 0 bases, the J end by 2 bases, with 7 bases between. The CDR3 nucleotides read TGTGCCAGCAGTGAAGCCGGGGGAAACTATGGCTACACCTTC. It yields the protein CASSEAGGNYGYTF.

On this clone itself: One end of the junction fails to match germline, which may point to a read error. The chain uses TRBV7-7 and TRBJ1-1; 12 bases are a match to TRBD1. This CDR3 is 19 amino acids long. Germline CDR1 is SSHAT and CDR2 is FNYEAQ (reference sequence). CDR3 amino acids: CASSQHPGTGGILSTEAFF. The CDR3, as DNA: TGTGCTAGCAGCCAGCATCCCGGGACAGGGGGCATCTTGAGCACTGAAGCTTTCTTT.

This clone was recorded a few times. The same CDR3 can be traced to other DNA sequences in this sample. This chain connects TRBV29-1 to TRBJ2-3; 9 positions match TRBD2. Germline V CDR1 and CDR2: SQVTM, ANQGSEA. V was pared by 4 bases and J by 3 bases, with 5 bases of the junction left unmatched. The CDR3 length is 14 residues. The chain's CDR3 is CSVGRAGGTDTQYF. CDR3 DNA: TGCAGCGTTGGAAGAGCGGGAGGAACAGATACGCAGTATTTT.

The chain recombines TRBV19 with TRBJ1-1; D is ambiguous. CDR1 is LNHDA and CDR2 is SQIVND in the germline V gene (reference sequence). The CDR3 extends over 12 amino acids. V dropped 8 bases and J dropped 3 bases, with 10 bases sitting between them. CDR3 sequence (DNA): TGTGCCAGTGCCGGGATGGACACTGAAGCTTTCTTT. Translated: CASAGMDTEAFF.

This clone was counted only a few times. J is TRBJ2-5 and V is TRBV6-6; no clear D gene. V gave up 6 bases and J gave up 2 bases, with 13 bases separating them. The length of the CDR3 is 14 residues. CDR1 and CDR2 from the germline V gene are MNHNY and SVGAGI (reference sequence). Here the CDR3 reads CASRHNGRQETQYF. The CDR3 DNA follows: TGTGCCAGCAGACATAACGGACGGCAAGAGACCCAGTACTTC.

This chain connects TRBV7-2 to TRBJ2-7; the D gene is possibly TRBD1 (6 bases). Looked up from germline, CDR1 is SGHTA and CDR2 is FQGNSA. The CDR3 has 16 amino acids. Trimming took 7 bases from V and 1 from J, leaving 20 bases between them. This CDR3 reads CASTPSGTGLSYEQYF. Written as DNA, the CDR3 is TGTGCCAGCACCCCGTCCGGTACAGGGCTTTCCTACGAGCAGTACTTC.

V gene TRBV7-2 combines with J gene TRBJ2-3; D possibly corresponds to TRBD2 (7 bases). Trimming shortened V by 5 bases and J by 3 bases, and 18 bases separated the two germline ends. The CDR3 consists of 16 residues. Germline CDR1 is SGHTA and CDR2 is FQGNSA. The CDR3 is CASSPGASGLTDTQYF. CDR3 sequence (DNA): TGTGCCAGCAGCCCGGGGGCTAGCGGTCTGACAGATACGCAGTATTTT.

J is TRBJ2-1 and V is TRBV2; weak D call: TRBD1 (5 bases). Germline CDR1 SNHLY, CDR2 FYNNEI. CDR3 length equals 11 residues. V lost 1 base and J lost 10, with 5 bases in between. As DNA, the CDR3 is TGTGCCAGCAGTGAAGACAGGGAGCAGTTCTTC. Its translation: CASSEDREQFF.

The chain joins TRBV28 to TRBJ2-7; D possibly uses TRBD1 or TRBD2 (5 bases each). Trimming left V 5 bases short and J 4 bases short, with 21 bases between. The CDR3 runs 16 residues. Looked up from germline, CDR1 is MDHEN and CDR2 is SYDVKM. CDR3 coding DNA: TGTGCCAGCAGTGGTGGGACCCGCGATAAACCTTACGAGCAGTACTTC. This translates into CASSGGTRDKPYEQYF.

The genes are TRBV27 and TRBJ2-2; TRBD1 agrees at 9 bases. This CDR3 is 16 amino acids long. Per germline, CDR1 MNHEY and CDR2 SMNVEV (reference sequence). V dropped 5 bases and J dropped 3; count of bases not matched to a gene: 7. In DNA, the CDR3 is TGTGCCAGCAGTCTCGGACAGGGGAAGGACACCGGGGAGCTGTTTTTT. Protein: CASSLGQGKDTGELFF.

The gene calls are TRBV6-1 and TRBJ1-5, with D unclear. The CDR3 totals 13 residues. Looked up from germline, CDR1 is MNHNS and CDR2 is SASEGT. V gave up 3 bases and J gave up 9 bases, with 12 bases separating them. CDR3 in amino acids: CASSEESRTPQHF. The CDR3 DNA follows: TGTGCCAGCAGTGAGGAGTCTAGGACGCCCCAGCATTTT.

The V gene is TRBV6-6, the J gene TRBJ2-4; D perhaps matches TRBD2 (5 bases). Germline V gene data show CDR1 as MNHNY and CDR2 as SVGAGI (reference sequence). V was pared by 4 bases and J by 0 bases, with 13 bases between. This CDR3 comprises 16 residues. The CDR3 loop reads CASSLPSGLAKNIQYF. The CDR3 bases are TGTGCCAGCAGTTTGCCCAGCGGATTAGCCAAAAACATTCAGTACTTC.

As for this clone: The junction departs from germline at one end; a sequencing error may be responsible. This chain uses TRBV6-5 with TRBJ1-2, with a tentative D call TRBD1 (5 bases). The CDR3 covers 14 residues. The germline gives CDR1 MNHEY, CDR2 SVGAGI. CDR3 in amino acids: CASSFGGDNDGYTF. The CDR3, as DNA: TGTGCCAGCAGTTTCGGAGGGGATAACGATGGCTACACCTTC.

This chain connects TRBV5-1 to TRBJ2-3; D ambiguous. The CDR3 contains 12 residues. Trimming removed 4 bases from V and 2 bases from J, with 5 bases in between. Per germline, CDR1 SGHRS and CDR2 YFSETQ. CDR3 in DNA: TGCGCCAGCAGCCCGCACACAGATACGCAGTATTTT. Protein: CASSPHTDTQYF.

This chain links TRBV29-1 with TRBJ2-7; D ambiguous. Per germline, CDR1 SQVTM and CDR2 ANQGSEA. CDR3 length equals 13 residues. V was clipped by 0 bases and J by 6 bases, with 12 bases between them. The CDR3 here is CSVEERGATEQYF. CDR3 coding DNA: TGCAGCGTTGAAGAGCGAGGAGCTACCGAGCAGTACTTC.

The chain couples TRBV15 to TRBJ1-2; 9 nucleotides align to TRBD1. Germline values: CDR1 LNHNV, CDR2 YYDKDF (reference sequence). This CDR3 has 14 amino acids. V lost 7 bases to trimming and J lost 7 bases; unmatched junction nucleotides: 10. CDR3 nucleotides: TGTGCCACCACCAGGGACAGGGTGGATCCTGGCTACACCTTC. Its translation: CATTRDRVDPGYTF.

The chain uses TRBV30 and TRBJ1-2; possible D gene TRBD1, 6 bases. Trimming removed 2 bases at V and 4 bases at J, with 11 bases between. This CDR3 comprises 13 residues. Germline CDR1 GTSNPN, CDR2 SVGIG (reference sequence). The DNA for the CDR3 is TGTGCCTGGAGTCCACAGGGTACCTATGGCTACACCTTC. Protein sequence: CAWSPQGTYGYTF.

This clone was picked up a small number of times. J is TRBJ2-3 and V is TRBV29-1, with D possibly TRBD2 on 6 matching bases. CDR1 is SQVTM and CDR2 is ANQGSEA in the germline V gene. The CDR3 runs 14 residues. With 7 bases removed from V and 2 bases from J, the gap between germline ends came to 16 bases. CDR3 coding DNA: TGCAGCGCCCAACCGGGACTCCACACAGATACGCAGTATTTT. Its translation: CSAQPGLHTDTQYF.

In this sample, this clone turned up many times. This rearrangement joins TRBV4-3 to TRBJ2-3; 13 bases are shared with TRBD2. Germline lookup yields CDR1 LGHNA and CDR2 YSLEER. V was clipped by 3 bases and J by 0 bases; unmatched bases: 3. The CDR3 is made up of 17 amino acids. The CDR3 bases are TGCGCCAGCAGCCACCAACTAGCGGGAGGGAGCACAGATACGCAGTATTTT. The encoded protein is CASSHQLAGGSTDTQYF.

This clone came up a few times. The rearrangement links TRBV28 to TRBJ1-2; D is possibly TRBD1 (6 bases). The CDR3 runs to 14 residues. Between the trimmed V and J ends, which lost 5 bases and 4 bases, there was a span of 14 bases. Germline-derived CDR1 and CDR2 are MDHEN and SYDVKM. CDR3 sequence: CASSPSGGSYGYTF. The CDR3, as DNA: TGTGCCAGCAGTCCCTCGGGGGGCAGCTATGGCTACACCTTC.

In nucleotides, the CDR3 is TGTGCCAGCAGTTACGGTCGGGCGAGGGAGACCCAGTACTTC. This gives the protein CASSYGRARETQYF. The chain has TRBV6-5 and TRBJ2-5, with D uncertain. Between the trimmed V and J ends, which lost 2 bases and 5 bases, there was a span of 12 bases. The CDR3 is made up of 14 amino acids. Germline CDR1 and CDR2: MNHEY and SVGAGI.

This clone was seen just once. The V and J genes are TRBV7-2 and TRBJ2-3; perhaps TRBD2 as D (5 bases). Trimming stripped 3 bases from V and 5 bases from J, with 24 bases between. CDR3 length equals 18 residues. Looked up from germline, CDR1 is SGHTA and CDR2 is FQGNSA. This chain's CDR3 is CASSFFRFGEATGDTQYF. The CDR3 bases are TGTGCCAGCAGCTTTTTCCGATTCGGGGAAGCTACGGGAGATACGCAGTATTTT.

This chain uses TRBV2 with TRBJ2-7; no clear D gene. Germline V lookup: CDR1 SNHLY, CDR2 FYNNEI. The CDR3 length is 14 residues. Between the trimmed V and J ends, which lost 10 bases and 2 bases, there was a span of 18 bases. CDR3 protein: CATRASSTAYEQYF. CDR3 DNA: TGTGCCACCCGAGCGAGCTCTACTGCCTACGAGCAGTACTTC.

This clone was detected only a few times. J is TRBJ2-3 and V is TRBV9, with a weak D call TRBD1 (5 bases). V lost 0 bases to trimming and J lost 4 bases, with 12 bases between them. Germline loops: CDR1 SGDLS, CDR2 YYNGEE. This CDR3 region has 15 residues. Written as DNA, the CDR3 is TGTGCCAGCAGCGTAGGACATAGGGGCCCAGATACGCAGTATTTT. Its translation is CASSVGHRGPDTQYF.

This sequence joins TRBV6-1 and TRBJ1-1; 7 nucleotides line up with TRBD1. Losses at the gene ends were 5 bases for V and 0 bases for J; bases not matched to a gene: 6. This CDR3 contains 15 residues. The germline CDR1 and CDR2 sequences are MNHNS and SASEGT. The CDR3 nucleotides are TGTGCCAGCAGTCCCTTTGACAGGGTGAACACTGAAGCTTTCTTT. Amino acids: CASSPFDRVNTEAFF.

This clone has just a few counts. The chain joins TRBV30 to TRBJ2-7; D not resolved. The length of the CDR3 is 13 residues. Per the germline V gene, CDR1 is GTSNPN and CDR2 is SVGIG (reference sequence). V lost 0 bases and J 3 bases, leaving 9 bases between the germline ends. The CDR3 bases are TGTGCCTGGAGTGTACGGAAAAACTACGAGCAGTACTTC. This sequence encodes CAWSVRKNYEQYF. Full variable domain (remainder filled in from reference TRBV30 and TRBJ2-7): SQTIHQWPATLVQPVGSPLSLECTVEGTSNPNLYWYRQAAGRGLQLLFYSVGIGQISSEVPQNLSASRPQDRQFILSSKKLLLSDSGFYLCAWSVRKNYEQYFGPGTRLTVT.

This clone has a handful of counts. The V gene is TRBV29-1, the J gene TRBJ2-7, with D perhaps matching TRBD1 (6 bases). Germline loops: CDR1 SQVTM, CDR2 ANQGSEA. The CDR3 consists of 11 residues. Trimming removed 6 bases at V and 5 bases at J, with 11 bases between. The CDR3 DNA is TGCAGCGTGGGGCCAGGGGACGAGCAGTACTTC. Translation gives CSVGPGDEQYF.

This clone came up a few times. The rearrangement links TRBV7-9 to TRBJ1-3; D remains ambiguous. Trimming shortened V by 8 bases and J by 7 bases, and 18 bases separated the two germline ends. Germline V CDR1 and CDR2: SEHNR, FQNEAQ (reference sequence). CDR3 length: 14 amino acids. The CDR3 coding sequence is TGTGCCAGCCTCGAACTCCCAGCGAGCAACACCATATATTTT. Translated: CASLELPASNTIYF.

The chain recombines TRBV29-1 with TRBJ2-6; 9 bases are shared with TRBD1. The CDR3 totals 12 residues. Trimming at V came to 6 bases and at J to 9 bases, leaving 3 bases not matched to a gene. From germline, CDR1 is SQVTM and CDR2 ANQGSEA. CDR3: CSVTGGDNVLTF. The CDR3 DNA reads TGCAGCGTCACAGGGGGCGACAACGTCCTGACTTTC.